This is a list of T cell receptor beta chains from one sample in a study of cytomegalovirus exposure and HLA in healthy donors. The repertoire was sequenced with immunoSEQ multiplex PCR; TCRdb's copy has only in-frame clones and lacks some. Here the sample spans approximately 130,000 clones, approximately 85% being singletons. Sequencing was performed on PBMCs. The source of these receptors is a woman aged 25-40 years in good health and CMV-seropositive. Each CDR3 is given with its conserved first and last residue. The D gene is left open where the match is weak.

CDR3 DNA | CDR3 protein | J gene | V gene | D gene
TGCGCCAGCAGCCCCCTGCTAGCGGGAGTGGATAATGAGCAGTTCTTC | CASSPLLAGVDNEQFF | TRBJ2-1 | TRBV5-1 | TRBD2
TGCGCCAGCAGCTTGTCTGGGGACACCTATCAGCCCCAGCATTTT | CASSLSGDTYQPQHF | TRBJ1-5 | TRBV5-1 | NA
TGTGCCTGGAGTGTACTTTCAACTAATGAAAAACTGTTTTTT | CAWSVLSTNEKLFF | TRBJ1-4 | TRBV30 | NA
TGCGCCAGCAGCTTGAAGGGTAGCGGGATATACGAGCAGTACTTC | CASSLKGSGIYEQYF | TRBJ2-7 | TRBV5-1 | TRBD2
TGTGCCAGCAGCTTGGGGGGCTTGGGCTATGGCTACACCTTC | CASSLGGLGYGYTF | TRBJ1-2 | TRBV5-4 | NA
TGTGCCAGCATTCCCGCGGGAGCGAGCGAGCAGTACTTC | CASIPAGASEQYF | TRBJ2-7 | TRBV6-6 | TRBD2
TGTGCCATATCTCAGGGGACACACTTGAACACTGAAGCTTTCTTT | CAISQGTHLNTEAFF | TRBJ1-1 | TRBV11-3 | NA
TGTGCCATCAGTCCCGGGACAGGCTATAATTCACCCCTCCACTTT | CAISPGTGYNSPLHF | TRBJ1-6 | TRBV10-3 | TRBD1
TGTGCCAGTACAGGGACAGATTCTTACACTGAAGCTTTCTTT | CASTGTDSYTEAFF | TRBJ1-1 | TRBV19 | TRBD1
TGTGCCAGCAGTCCTAAGATGAACACTGAAGCTTTCTTT | CASSPKMNTEAFF | TRBJ1-1 | TRBV5-6 | NA